This TCR beta chain was captured in a study of vaccination and CD4 T cells after COVID-19. About the research overall: Overlapping spike peptides of SARS-CoV-2, HCoV-NL63, HCoV-OC43 and HCoV-229E were used, and cells were stimulated with them.

Trimming stripped 5 bases from V and 10 bases from J, with 14 bases between. The CDR3 has 12 amino acids. Germline V gene lookup returns CDR1 MNHNS and CDR2 SASEGT. This clonotype was detected a few times. Its matching antigen is unknown. The Oncomine TCR Beta short-read assay sequenced DNA from cultured CD4+ T cells. In TCRdb, the PCR reads were re-called with MiXCR into one record per CDR3 protein. The table records several thousand distinct CDR3 sequences, under 35% of them present only once. Treatment reported: roughly nine-day PBMC culture with coronavirus spike peptide pools or control peptides (ViraFEST assay). ViraFEST expanded antigen-specific T cells with peptide pools, then sequenced TCRs.

This clonotype originated in a human donor with COVID-19. Material for sequencing was cultured CD4+ T cells from blood. The chain carries TRBV6-1 and TRBJ1-1; D might be TRBD1 (5 bases). CDR3 nucleotides: TGTGCCAGCAGTCCCCGGGGCGCGGGAGCTTTCTTT. It specifies CASSPRGAGAFF.